This TCR beta chain was captured by sequencing in a study of T cells in Graves' hyperthyroidism and ophthalmopathy. Study results and caveats: In validation, the model predicted ophthalmopathy. These predictions came a median roughly six months before onset. Blood also carried most thyroid clonotypes expanded above 0.001.

This clonotype showed up just a few times. Its antigen remains unknown. The germline gene is not matched at one end of the junction; a read error may be the cause. The investigators amplified TCR beta CDR3 regions from RNA transcripts. First-round RT-PCR targeting the TCR CDR3 was performed with the HTBI primer set. TCRdb reprocessed the multiplex PCR reads with MiXCR, giving one entry per CDR3 protein. The repertoire includes 350,000 to 400,000 distinct CDR3 sequences, under 15% of them detected once, and 30% to 35% sits in the top ten. The length of the CDR3 is 15 residues. The V gene's germline CDR1 is SGHTA and CDR2 FQGNSA. Not enrolled were patients with uncontrolled infection, other autoimmune disease, pregnancy or lactation.

Input material: blood. This sequence was found in a woman between 25 and 40 years old with Graves' hyperthyroidism. The chain carries TRBV7-2 and TRBJ1-6; 8 nucleotides match TRBD1. Here the CDR3 reads CASSWGTGGNSPPHF. For the CDR3, the DNA is TGTGCCAGCAGCTGGGGGACAGGCGGCAATTCACCCCCCCACTTT.